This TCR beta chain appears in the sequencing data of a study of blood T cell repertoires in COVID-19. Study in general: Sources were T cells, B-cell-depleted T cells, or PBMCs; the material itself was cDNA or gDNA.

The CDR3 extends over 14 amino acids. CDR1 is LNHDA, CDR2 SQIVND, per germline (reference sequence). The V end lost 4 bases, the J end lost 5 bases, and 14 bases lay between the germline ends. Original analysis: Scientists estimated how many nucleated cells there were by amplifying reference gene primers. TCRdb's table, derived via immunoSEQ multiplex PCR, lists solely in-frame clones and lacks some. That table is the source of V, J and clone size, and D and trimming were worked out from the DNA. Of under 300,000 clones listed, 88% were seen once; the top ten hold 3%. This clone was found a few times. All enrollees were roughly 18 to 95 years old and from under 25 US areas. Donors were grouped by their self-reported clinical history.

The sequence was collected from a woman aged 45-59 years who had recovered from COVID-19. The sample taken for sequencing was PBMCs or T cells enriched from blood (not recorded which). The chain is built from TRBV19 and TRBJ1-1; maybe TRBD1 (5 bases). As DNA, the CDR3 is TGTGCCAGTAGTAGCAAGGCAGGGTTGACTGAAGCTTTCTTT. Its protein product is CASSSKAGLTEAFF.